This T cell receptor beta chain was found in a study of T cell repertoires in cytomegalovirus infection. This clonotype was observed many times. TCRdb analysed the reads with MiXCR anew, one entry per CDR3 protein. The sample lists some 150,000 distinct CDR3 sequences, 5% to 6.5% occurring once. The CDR3 is 12 residues long. Germline lookup yields CDR1 SQVTM and CDR2 ANQGSEA. Trimming shortened V by 4 bases and J by 4 bases, and 8 bases separated the two germline ends. Material: PBMCs. The source is a human donor in good health (CMV status not recorded). Some clones in this sample may be carry-over from other donors' samples. The chain employs TRBV29-1 and TRBJ2-1, with D unclear. CDR3 sequence reads: CSVVGVYNEQFF. In nucleotides, the CDR3 is TGCAGCGTTGTTGGGGTATACAATGAGCAGTTCTTC.